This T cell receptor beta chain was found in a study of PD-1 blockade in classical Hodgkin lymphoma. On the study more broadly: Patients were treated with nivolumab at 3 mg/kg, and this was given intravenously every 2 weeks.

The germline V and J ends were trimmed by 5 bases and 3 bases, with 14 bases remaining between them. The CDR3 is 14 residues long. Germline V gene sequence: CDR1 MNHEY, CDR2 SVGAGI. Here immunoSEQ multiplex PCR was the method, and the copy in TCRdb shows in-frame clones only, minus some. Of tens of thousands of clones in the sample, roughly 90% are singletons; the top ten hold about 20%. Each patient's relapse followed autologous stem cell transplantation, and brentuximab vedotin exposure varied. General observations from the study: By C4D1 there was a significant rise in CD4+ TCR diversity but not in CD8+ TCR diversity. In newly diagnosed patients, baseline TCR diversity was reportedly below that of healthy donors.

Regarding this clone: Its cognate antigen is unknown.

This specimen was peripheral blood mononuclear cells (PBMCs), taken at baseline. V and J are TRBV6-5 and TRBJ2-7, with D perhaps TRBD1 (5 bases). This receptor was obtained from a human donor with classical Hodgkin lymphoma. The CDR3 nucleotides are TGTGCCAGCAGTCCCTTTGGGGCTAACTACGAGCAGTACTTC. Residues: CASSPFGANYEQYF.